Included here is one T cell receptor beta chain sequence, with context. Antigen: not known. The data were obtained in a study of response to subunit inactivated influenza vaccine. Findings and limits, study-wide: The authors offered the suggestion that each seasonal influenza vaccination recruits few new T cells.

The germline V and J ends were trimmed by 3 bases and 0 bases, with 14 bases remaining between them. The CDR3 extends over 17 amino acids. Germline values: CDR1 SGHVS, CDR2 FQNEAQ. Using its own MiXCR run on the RT-PCR reads, TCRdb lists one record per CDR3 protein. The repertoire holds 300,000 to 350,000 distinct CDR3 sequences, with 20% to 25% as singletons. The gene calls are TRBV7-8 and TRBJ1-4, with D hard to call. The material was PBMCs from blood, obtained less than 22 months after vaccination. This TCR derives from a man between 50 and 69 years old who received an inactivated influenza vaccine. The CDR3 loop reads CASSLARGLATNEKLFF. The CDR3 DNA sequence: TGTGCCAGCAGCTTGGCCCGCGGCTTAGCAACTAATGAAAAACTGTTTTTT.